These T cell receptor beta chains were read from a single sample in a study of beta chain features in type 1 diabetes. Method: immunoSEQ multiplex PCR; TCRdb's copy keeps in-frame clones and lacks some. The top ten hold roughly 0.022% of the sample, which has some 700,000 clones, 13% seen once. Sample: naive CD4+ T cells from blood. The receptors here all came from a man between 18 and 29 years old with type 1 diabetes. Both conserved end residues are part of each CDR3. Each record gives: clone size, D gene, J gene, V gene, CDR3 protein, CDR3 DNA. A D gene is named only where the DNA matches it firmly. Size values are once, few and many counts, or a class for expanded clones, and some rows have none.

clone size: few; D gene: NA; J gene: TRBJ2-7; V gene: TRBV30; CDR3 protein: CAWSSTGHYEQYF; CDR3 DNA: TGTGCCTGGAGTTCTACAGGGCACTACGAGCAGTACTTC
clone size: few; D gene: TRBD1; J gene: TRBJ1-1; V gene: TRBV30; CDR3 protein: CAWSDPRGQVNTEAFF; CDR3 DNA: TGTGCCTGGAGCGACCCCCGGGGACAGGTGAACACTGAAGCTTTCTTT
clone size: NA; D gene: TRBD2; J gene: TRBJ2-7; V gene: TRBV19; CDR3 protein: CASSAEGLVSYEQYF; CDR3 DNA: TGTGCCAGTAGTGCCGAGGGACTAGTTTCCTACGAGCAGTACTTC
clone size: NA; D gene: NA; J gene: TRBJ2-1; V gene: TRBV28; CDR3 protein: CASSLQGVGHNEQFF; CDR3 DNA: TGTGCCAGCAGTTTGCAGGGCGTGGGCCACAATGAGCAGTTCTTC
clone size: few; D gene: NA; J gene: TRBJ1-3; V gene: TRBV6-6; CDR3 protein: CASSRGGVSGNTIYF; CDR3 DNA: TGTGCCAGCAGCCGCGGGGGAGTCTCTGGAAACACCATATATTTT
clone size: NA; D gene: NA; J gene: TRBJ2-3; V gene: TRBV5-4; CDR3 protein: CASSLQDTDTQYF; CDR3 DNA: TGTGCCAGCAGCTTACAGGACACAGATACGCAGTATTTT
clone size: few; D gene: TRBD1; J gene: TRBJ1-1; V gene: TRBV30; CDR3 protein: CAWTSGTGSKVWTEAFF; CDR3 DNA: TGTGCCTGGACCTCCGGGACAGGGTCTAAAGTATGGACTGAAGCTTTCTTT
clone size: NA; D gene: TRBD1; J gene: TRBJ1-1; V gene: TRBV7-2; CDR3 protein: CASSLGQVEKAFF; CDR3 DNA: TGTGCCAGCAGCTTGGGACAGGTAGAGAAAGCTTTCTTT
clone size: NA; D gene: NA; J gene: TRBJ2-5; V gene: TRBV28; CDR3 protein: CASSSQGSHIGSQYF; CDR3 DNA: TGTGCCAGCAGCTCACAGGGTTCCCACATCGGGTCCCAGTACTTC
clone size: once; D gene: NA; J gene: TRBJ2-3; V gene: TRBV4-2; CDR3 protein: CASSLERDSSTDTQYF; CDR3 DNA: TGTGCCAGCAGCTTAGAGAGGGACTCTAGCACAGATACGCAGTATTTT
clone size: NA; D gene: NA; J gene: TRBJ2-3; V gene: TRBV28; CDR3 protein: CASSPDMDVGWTDTQYF; CDR3 DNA: TGTGCCAGCAGTCCCGACATGGACGTAGGCTGGACAGATACGCAGTATTTT
clone size: few; D gene: NA; J gene: TRBJ1-4; V gene: TRBV30; CDR3 protein: CAWTAVADEKLFF; CDR3 DNA: TGTGCCTGGACTGCGGTCGCCGATGAAAAACTGTTTTTT
clone size: NA; D gene: NA; J gene: TRBJ1-4; V gene: TRBV11-2; CDR3 protein: CASSYGRMAGEKLFF; CDR3 DNA: TGTGCCAGCAGCTACGGCCGCATGGCGGGTGAAAAACTGTTTTTT
clone size: few; D gene: TRBD1; J gene: TRBJ1-1; V gene: TRBV11-2; CDR3 protein: CASSPRDSPQGAFF; CDR3 DNA: TGTGCCAGCAGCCCAAGGGACAGCCCTCAAGGAGCTTTCTTT
clone size: few; D gene: NA; J gene: TRBJ2-3; V gene: TRBV7-2; CDR3 protein: CASSRFTDTQYF; CDR3 DNA: TGTGCCAGCAGCCGTTTCACAGATACGCAGTATTTT
clone size: few; D gene: TRBD2; J gene: TRBJ2-5; V gene: TRBV15; CDR3 protein: CATSTAAGARETQYF; CDR3 DNA: TGTGCCACCTCCACAGCAGCGGGGGCGAGGGAGACCCAGTACTTC
clone size: few; D gene: TRBD1; J gene: TRBJ1-1; V gene: TRBV30; CDR3 protein: CAGTANLNTEAFF; CDR3 DNA: TGTGCCGGGACAGCCAATTTGAACACTGAAGCTTTCTTT
clone size: NA; D gene: NA; J gene: TRBJ1-5; V gene: TRBV6-5; CDR3 protein: CASSYREGRLVHF; CDR3 DNA: TGTGCCAGCAGTTACAGGGAGGGGCGGTTGGTGCATTTT
clone size: few; D gene: NA; J gene: TRBJ1-4; V gene: TRBV10-3; CDR3 protein: CAISESDSTNEKLFF; CDR3 DNA: TGTGCCATCAGTGAGTCGGACAGCACGAATGAAAAACTGTTTTTT
clone size: NA; D gene: TRBD1; J gene: TRBJ1-6; V gene: TRBV18; CDR3 protein: CASSPTQYRTGDSPLHF; CDR3 DNA: TGTGCCAGCTCACCAACCCAATACCGGACAGGGGATTCACCCCTCCACTTT
clone size: few; D gene: NA; J gene: TRBJ2-1; V gene: TRBV6-6; CDR3 protein: CASTSRTLWNNEQFF; CDR3 DNA: TGTGCCAGCACCTCCCGGACACTTTGGAACAATGAGCAGTTCTTC
clone size: NA; D gene: TRBD1; J gene: TRBJ2-5; V gene: TRBV18; CDR3 protein: CASSPGTDRWETQYF; CDR3 DNA: TGTGCCAGCTCACCTGGGACAGACCGATGGGAGACCCAGTACTTC